Below, one TCR beta chain is given with its context. The antigen remains undetermined. The repertoire was sequenced with immunoSEQ multiplex PCR; TCRdb's copy has only in-frame clones and lacks some. The repertoire holds more than 250,000 clones, with 80% to 90% as singletons. The CDR3 is 13 residues long. Between the trimmed V and J ends, which lost 3 bases and 4 bases, there was a span of 10 bases. Germline CDR1 SNHLY, CDR2 FYNNEI. The source of the sample is a study of cytomegalovirus exposure and HLA in healthy donors. Study results and limitations: Associated with cytomegalovirus, according to the listing, were 150 to 200 TCR beta chains.

The TCR originated in a woman younger than 30 in good health and CMV-seronegative. The V gene is TRBV2, the J gene TRBJ2-7; the D is unclear. Sequencing was done on a sample of PBMCs. In nucleotides, the CDR3 is TGTGCCAGCAGTGAGGAGAGTGAATACGAGCAGTACTTC. Its protein is CASSEESEYEQYF. The full variable domain, with the rest looked up from reference TRBV2 and TRBJ2-7, is EPEVTQTPSHQVTQMGQEVILRCVPISNHLYFYWYRQILGQKVEFLVSFYNNEISEKSEIFDDQFSVERPDGSNFTLKIRSTKLEDSAMYFCASSEESEYEQYFGPGTRLTVT.